This T cell receptor beta chain derives from a study of T cell responses to AZD1222 COVID-19 vaccine. On this clone: Its matching antigen is unknown.

Study conclusions and caveats: The peak T cell response came first, and repertoires were sampled only after it. Reports indicate that nearly half of spike-specific TCRs are directed at unmutated variant regions.

Only in-frame clones appear in the TCRdb table, and some are missing; sequencing was by immunoSEQ multiplex PCR. The sample carries 95,000 to 100,000 clones, 84% recorded once. There are 12 residues in the CDR3. With 5 bases removed from V and 9 bases from J, the gap between germline ends came to 11 bases. Germline V CDR1 and CDR2: SEHNR, FQNEAQ (reference sequence). This TCR was recovered from an adult who received the AZD1222 COVID-19 vaccine. The chain combines TRBV7-9 with TRBJ2-1, with unresolved D. The specimen was peripheral blood, collected 28 days after the second AZD1222 dose. CDR3 sequence (DNA): TGTGCCAGCAGCCGTGGCCCAGCTGAGCAGTTCTTC. Encoded protein: CASSRGPAEQFF.